What follows describes a single T cell receptor beta chain. Its antigen is undetermined. These data come from a study of CD8 T cells in acute hepatitis C reinfection. Study-wide context: Sequences come from NS3-1073-specific CD8+ T cells, during acute infection and after clearance.

Study findings and constraints: Bulk TCRbeta-only sequencing left public clonotype pairing undetermined. Few CDR3s matched those for other epitopes.

Using immunoSEQ multiplex PCR, the repertoire was profiled, and TCRdb retains in-frame clones only, with some absent. This sample has around 36,000 clones, with 80% to 90% found just once. This sample's time point: naive CD8 control sorted from an acute-time-point sample. This TCR was sampled from a woman between 18 and 30 years old who spontaneously cleared hepatitis C infection. Sequences were obtained from naive CD8+ T cells from PBMCs.

In DNA form, the CDR3 reads TGTGCCAGCAGCCAAGACCTCACTGAAGCTTTCTTT. This gives the protein CASSQDLTEAFF. The V call is TRBV7-9, the J call TRBJ1-1; D ambiguous. The V end was cut by 5 bases, the J end by 4 bases, with 8 bases between. The germline V gene has CDR1 SEHNR and CDR2 FQNEAQ (reference sequence). The CDR3 length is 12 residues.